This T cell receptor beta chain emerged from a study of Ad26.COV2.S vaccination and SARS-CoV-2 variants. The wider study: Once, or twice with 56 days between doses, Ad26.COV2.S was given intramuscularly.

Data came from immunoSEQ multiplex PCR; TCRdb stores just in-frame clones and leaves some out. The table records approximately 300,000 clones, about 86% of them present only once. Stated treatment: about 20 received Ad26.COV2.S at low or high dose, single or two shots; 5 received placebo; per-sample allocation not given. Collection of samples fell on day 63 after the first vaccine or placebo injection. Participants' vaccine, an Ad26 vector, delivered Wuhan-strain SARS-CoV-2 spike. Trimming cost V 5 bases and J 5 bases, with 9 bases left between them. In germline, CDR1 is SEHNR, CDR2 FQNEAQ (reference sequence). This CDR3 has 12 residues.

Sequencing was performed on peripheral blood, taken in a trial of Ad26.COV2.S vaccine versus placebo. V gene TRBV7-9 combines with J gene TRBJ1-1, with D unresolved. The clonotype originates from a person between 18 and 65 years old who received the Ad26.COV2.S COVID-19 vaccine or a placebo. DNA of the CDR3: TGTGCCAGCAGCCACGAGGTGACTGAAGCTTTCTTT. Translated: CASSHEVTEAFF.